This paragraph covers one T cell receptor beta chain sequence. The data were taken from a study of T cell responses to AZD1222 COVID-19 vaccine. Germline lookup yields CDR1 WNHNN and CDR2 SYGVQD (reference sequence). With V trimmed by 6 bases and J by 5 bases, 11 bases remained unmatched. This CDR3 has 15 amino acids. Assay: immunoSEQ multiplex PCR; the TCRdb copy retains only in-frame clones and omits some. The top ten hold about 20% of the sample, which has tens of thousands of clones, 80% seen once. The material sequenced was peripheral blood, taken on day 0 of AZD1222 vaccination. The source of this sequence is an adult in good health. V and J are TRBV10-1 and TRBJ2-7, with TRBD1 identical over 9 bases. CDR3 sequence reads: CASRVYRDRDHEQYF. CDR3 coding DNA: TGCGCCAGCAGGGTTTACCGGGACAGGGACCACGAGCAGTACTTC.